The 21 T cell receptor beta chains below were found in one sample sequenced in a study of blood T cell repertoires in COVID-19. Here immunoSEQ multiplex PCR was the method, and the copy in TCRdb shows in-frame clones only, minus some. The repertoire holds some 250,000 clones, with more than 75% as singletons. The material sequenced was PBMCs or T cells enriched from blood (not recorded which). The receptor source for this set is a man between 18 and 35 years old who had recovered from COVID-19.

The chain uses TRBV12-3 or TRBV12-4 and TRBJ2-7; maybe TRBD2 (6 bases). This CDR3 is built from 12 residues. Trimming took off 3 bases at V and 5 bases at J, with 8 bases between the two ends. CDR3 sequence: CASSFSSDEQYF. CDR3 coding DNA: TGTGCCAGCAGTTTCTCTAGCGACGAGCAGTACTTC.

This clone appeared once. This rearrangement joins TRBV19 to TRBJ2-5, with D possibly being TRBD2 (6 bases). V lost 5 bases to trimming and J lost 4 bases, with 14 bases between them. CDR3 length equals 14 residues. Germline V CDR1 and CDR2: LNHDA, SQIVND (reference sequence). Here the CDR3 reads CASSSNQGGETQYF. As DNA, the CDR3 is TGTGCCAGTAGTTCCAACCAGGGAGGAGAGACCCAGTACTTC.

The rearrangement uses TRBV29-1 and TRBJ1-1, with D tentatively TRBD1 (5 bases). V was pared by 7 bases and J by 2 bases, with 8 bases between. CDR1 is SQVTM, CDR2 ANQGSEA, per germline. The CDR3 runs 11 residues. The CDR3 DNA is TGCAGCGGGGACTTTAACACTGAAGCTTTCTTT. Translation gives CSGDFNTEAFF.

The CDR3 sequence: CASRVWRAGNEQFF. The CDR3 nucleotides read TGTGCCAGCAGGGTTTGGCGGGCAGGAAATGAGCAGTTCTTC. V and J are TRBV28 and TRBJ2-1, with D perhaps matching TRBD2 (5 bases). Trimming cost V 6 bases and J 7 bases, with 16 bases left between them. This CDR3 region has 14 residues. The germline gives CDR1 MDHEN, CDR2 SYDVKM.

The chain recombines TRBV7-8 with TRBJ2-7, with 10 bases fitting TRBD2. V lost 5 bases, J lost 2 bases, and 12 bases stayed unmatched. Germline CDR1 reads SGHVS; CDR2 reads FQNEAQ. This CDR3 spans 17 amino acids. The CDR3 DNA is TGTGCCAGCAGCCTCAGGGATAGCGGGGGGCGGACCTACGAGCAGTACTTC. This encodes CASSLRDSGGRTYEQYF.

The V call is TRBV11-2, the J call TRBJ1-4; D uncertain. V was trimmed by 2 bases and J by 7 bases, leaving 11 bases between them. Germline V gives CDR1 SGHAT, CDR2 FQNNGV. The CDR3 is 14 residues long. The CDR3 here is CASSLTGSGEKLFF. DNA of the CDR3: TGTGCCAGCAGCTTAACCGGGAGCGGTGAAAAACTGTTTTTT.

CDR3 DNA sequence: TGTGCCAGCAGCCAAGATCGTTATTGGACAGGCCCGACAGATACGCAGTATTTT. Its protein is CASSQDRYWTGPTDTQYF. The chain employs TRBV3-1 (or the pseudogene TRBV3-2) and TRBJ2-3; 7 bases align to TRBD1. This CDR3 contains 18 residues. Germline V gives CDR1 LGHDT, CDR2 YNNKEL (reference sequence). V lost 0 bases, J lost 3 bases, and 12 bases stayed unmatched.

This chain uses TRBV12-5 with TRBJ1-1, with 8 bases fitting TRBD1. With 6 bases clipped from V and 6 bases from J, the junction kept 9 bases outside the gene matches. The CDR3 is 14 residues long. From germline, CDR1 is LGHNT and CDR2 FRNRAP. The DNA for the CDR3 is TGTGCTAGTGGCCCAAGGACAGGGTTCCCTGAAGCTTTCTTT. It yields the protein CASGPRTGFPEAFF.

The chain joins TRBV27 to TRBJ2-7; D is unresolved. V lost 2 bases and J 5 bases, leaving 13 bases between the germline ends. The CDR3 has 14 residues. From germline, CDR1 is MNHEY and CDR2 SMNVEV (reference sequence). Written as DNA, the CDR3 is TGTGCCAGCAGTTTAGACCCTAGAATGAACGAGCAGTACTTC. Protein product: CASSLDPRMNEQYF.

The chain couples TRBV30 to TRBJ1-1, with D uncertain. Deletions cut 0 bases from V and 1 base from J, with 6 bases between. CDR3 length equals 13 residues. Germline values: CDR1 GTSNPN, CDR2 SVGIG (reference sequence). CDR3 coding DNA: TGTGCCTGGAGTGTTGATAGGAACACTGAAGCTTTCTTT. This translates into CAWSVDRNTEAFF.

CDR3: CASSLEDREDSPLHF. In DNA form, the CDR3 reads TGTGCCAGCAGCTTAGAGGACAGGGAAGATTCACCCCTCCACTTT. V is TRBV11-1 and J is TRBJ1-6, with 8 bases aligning to TRBD1. J gave up 8 bases and V 1 base, and 4 bases lay outside the gene matches. CDR1 is SGHAT and CDR2 is FQDESV in the germline V gene (reference sequence). The CDR3 is 15 residues long.

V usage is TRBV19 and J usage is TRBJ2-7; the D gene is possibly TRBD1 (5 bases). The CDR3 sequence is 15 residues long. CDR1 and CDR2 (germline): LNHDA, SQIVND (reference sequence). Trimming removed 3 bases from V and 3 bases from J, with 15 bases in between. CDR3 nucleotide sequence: TGTGCCAGTAGTATTCGTCCGGACACCAACTACGAGCAGTACTTC. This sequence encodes CASSIRPDTNYEQYF. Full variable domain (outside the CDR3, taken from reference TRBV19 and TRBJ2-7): DGGITQSPKYLFRKEGQNVTLSCEQNLNHDAMYWYRQDPGQGLRLIYYSQIVNDFQKGDIAEGYSVSREKKESFPLTVTSAQKNPTAFYLCASSIRPDTNYEQYFGPGTRLTVT.

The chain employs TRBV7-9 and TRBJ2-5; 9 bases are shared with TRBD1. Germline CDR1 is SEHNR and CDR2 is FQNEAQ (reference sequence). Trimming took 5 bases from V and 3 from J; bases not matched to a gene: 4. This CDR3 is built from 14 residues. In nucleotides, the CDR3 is TGTGCCAGCAGCAAGGGACAGGGTAAAGAGACCCAGTACTTC. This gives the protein CASSKGQGKETQYF.

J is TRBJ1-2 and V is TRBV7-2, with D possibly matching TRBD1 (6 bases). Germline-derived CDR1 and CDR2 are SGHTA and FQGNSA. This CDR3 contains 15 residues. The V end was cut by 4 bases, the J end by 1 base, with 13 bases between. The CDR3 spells CASSYDRTHNYGYTF. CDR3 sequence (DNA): TGTGCCAGCAGCTACGACAGGACCCATAACTATGGCTACACCTTC.

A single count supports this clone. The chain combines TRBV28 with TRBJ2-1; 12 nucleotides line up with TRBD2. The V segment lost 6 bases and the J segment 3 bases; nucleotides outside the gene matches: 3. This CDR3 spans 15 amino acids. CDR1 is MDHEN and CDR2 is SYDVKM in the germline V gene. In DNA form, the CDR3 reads TGTGCCAGCAGGACTAGCGGGAGACGCTACAATGAGCAGTTCTTC. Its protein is CASRTSGRRYNEQFF.

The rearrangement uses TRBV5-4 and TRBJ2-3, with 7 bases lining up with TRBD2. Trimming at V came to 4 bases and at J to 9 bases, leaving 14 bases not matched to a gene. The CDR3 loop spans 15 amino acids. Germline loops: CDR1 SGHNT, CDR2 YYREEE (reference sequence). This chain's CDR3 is CASSIAPSTSATQYF. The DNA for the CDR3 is TGTGCCAGCAGCATCGCCCCGAGCACTAGCGCAACGCAGTATTTT. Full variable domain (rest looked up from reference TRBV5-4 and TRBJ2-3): ETGVTQSPTHLIKTRGQQVTLRCSSQSGHNTVSWYQQALGQGPQFIFQYYREEENGRGNFPPRFSGLQFPNYSSELNVNALELDDSALYLCASSIAPSTSATQYFGPGTRLTVL.

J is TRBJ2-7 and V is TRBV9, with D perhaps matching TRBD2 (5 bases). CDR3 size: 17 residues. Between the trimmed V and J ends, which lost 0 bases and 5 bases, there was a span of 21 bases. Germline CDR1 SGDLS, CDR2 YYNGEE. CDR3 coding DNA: TGTGCCAGCAGCGTAGGTCCGGGGTCCGTCGATCAGAACGAGCAGTACTTC. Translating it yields CASSVGPGSVDQNEQYF.

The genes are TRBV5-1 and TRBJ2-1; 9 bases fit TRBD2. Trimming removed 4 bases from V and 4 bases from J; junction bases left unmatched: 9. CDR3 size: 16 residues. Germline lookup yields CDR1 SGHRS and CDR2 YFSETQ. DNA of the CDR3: TGCGCCAGCAGCAGATCTAGCGGGGAAGAATACAATGAGCAGTTCTTC. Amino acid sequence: CASSRSSGEEYNEQFF.

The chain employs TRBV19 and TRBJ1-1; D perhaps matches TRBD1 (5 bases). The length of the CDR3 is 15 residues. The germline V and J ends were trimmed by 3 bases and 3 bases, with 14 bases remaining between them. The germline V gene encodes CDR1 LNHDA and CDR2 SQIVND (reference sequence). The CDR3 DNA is TGTGCCAGTAGTATGTTTACAGGTCTACACACTGAAGCTTTCTTT. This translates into CASSMFTGLHTEAFF.

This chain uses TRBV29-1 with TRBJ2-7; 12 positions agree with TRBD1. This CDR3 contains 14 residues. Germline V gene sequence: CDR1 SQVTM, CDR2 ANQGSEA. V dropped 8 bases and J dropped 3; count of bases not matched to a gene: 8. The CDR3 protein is CSSSGTGGVYEQYF. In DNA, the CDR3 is TGCAGCAGCTCCGGGACAGGGGGCGTCTACGAGCAGTACTTC.

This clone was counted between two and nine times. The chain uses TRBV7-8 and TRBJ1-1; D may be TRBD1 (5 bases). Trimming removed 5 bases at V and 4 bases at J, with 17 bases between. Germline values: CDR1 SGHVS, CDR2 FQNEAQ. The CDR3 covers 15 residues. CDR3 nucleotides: TGTGCCAGCAGCCTCCGGGACTATAGGCTCACTGAAGCTTTCTTT. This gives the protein CASSLRDYRLTEAFF.